The 8 T cell receptor beta chains below were found in one sample sequenced in a study of cytomegalovirus exposure and HLA in healthy donors. Primers included in the PCR were 60 Vbeta and 13 Jbeta primers. The repertoire was sequenced with immunoSEQ multiplex PCR; TCRdb's copy has only in-frame clones and lacks some. The sample includes tens of thousands of clones, roughly 80% of them seen just once. Input material: PBMCs. These receptors were obtained from a girl aged 2 to 10 in good health and CMV-seropositive.

There are a few counts of this clone. This rearrangement joins TRBV6-1 to TRBJ2-7; tentative D call: TRBD1 (6 bases). V was trimmed by 8 bases and J by 7 bases, leaving 15 bases between them. The CDR3 consists of 12 residues. CDR1 and CDR2 (germline): MNHNS, SASEGT. The CDR3 loop reads CASWYRVNEQYF. Written as DNA, the CDR3 is TGTGCCAGCTGGTACAGGGTTAATGAGCAGTACTTC.

The V gene is TRBV7-3, the J gene TRBJ2-5; 12 bases are shared with TRBD2. J lost 3 bases, V lost 4 bases, and 9 bases had no gene match. Germline assignment: CDR1 SGHTA and CDR2 FQGTGA. The CDR3 extends over 17 amino acids. The CDR3 protein is CASSSSRLAGAKETQYF. The DNA of the CDR3 is TGTGCCAGCAGCTCCTCACGACTAGCGGGAGCAAAAGAGACCCAGTACTTC.

The CDR3 reads CASSLSGTAIYEQYF. The CDR3 DNA is TGTGCCAGCAGTTTATCCGGGACAGCAATCTACGAGCAGTACTTC. The chain uses TRBV6-1 and TRBJ2-7; TRBD1 agrees at 7 bases. Germline lookup yields CDR1 MNHNS and CDR2 SASEGT. This CDR3 region has 15 residues. With 5 bases clipped from V and 3 bases from J, the junction kept 10 bases outside the gene matches.

This clone was recorded once. The chain has TRBV9 and TRBJ2-1; D remains ambiguous. This CDR3 spans 20 amino acids. From germline, CDR1 is SGDLS and CDR2 YYNGEE. Trimming took 0 bases from V and 3 from J, leaving 25 bases between them. Here the CDR3 DNA reads TGTGCCAGCAGCGTAGTTGGGCTCCCAGCTATTTCCCAGATCTACAATGAGCAGTTCTTC. As protein: CASSVVGLPAISQIYNEQFF.

This clone was observed a few times. The CDR3 spells CASSDPGQGRNEQFF. CDR3 coding DNA: TGTGCCAGCAGTGACCCGGGACAGGGAAGAAATGAGCAGTTCTTC. This sequence joins TRBV27 and TRBJ2-1, with TRBD1 identical over 9 bases. The CDR3 spans 15 residues. CDR1 and CDR2 from the germline V gene are MNHEY and SMNVEV (reference sequence). The junction had 9 bases not matched to a gene; V was cut back by 5 bases and J by 7 bases.

This chain uses TRBV7-6 with TRBJ2-5, with D perhaps TRBD2 (6 bases). This CDR3 has 15 amino acids. CDR1 and CDR2 (germline): SGHVS, FNYEAQ. Trimming removed 3 bases at V and 0 bases at J, with 11 bases between. The CDR3 sequence: CASSFSGRNQETQYF. CDR3 nucleotides: TGTGCCAGCAGCTTTTCGGGGAGGAACCAAGAGACCCAGTACTTC.

This chain joins TRBV19 and TRBJ1-1; tentatively, D is TRBD1 (6 bases). Looked up from germline, CDR1 is LNHDA and CDR2 is SQIVND (reference sequence). This CDR3 contains 16 residues. V dropped 1 base and J dropped 2 bases, with 14 bases sitting between them. The CDR3 here is CASSIGSRTANTEAFF. The CDR3 bases are TGTGCCAGTAGTATAGGTTCCCGGACAGCAAACACTGAAGCTTTCTTT. Full variable domain (outside the CDR3, taken from reference TRBV19 and TRBJ1-1): DGGITQSPKYLFRKEGQNVTLSCEQNLNHDAMYWYRQDPGQGLRLIYYSQIVNDFQKGDIAEGYSVSREKKESFPLTVTSAQKNPTAFYLCASSIGSRTANTEAFFGQGTRLTVV.

The genes are TRBV6-4 and TRBJ2-3, with a tentative D call TRBD2 (6 bases). The CDR3 has 14 amino acids. V was trimmed by 2 bases and J by 0 bases, leaving 6 bases between them. Germline V gives CDR1 MRHNA, CDR2 SNTAGT. The CDR3 sequence is CASSDGTSTDTQYF. CDR3 bases: TGTGCCAGCAGTGACGGGACTAGCACAGATACGCAGTATTTT.